Each of the 9 T cell receptor beta chains below was sequenced from the same sample in a study of identical twins. TCRdb re-analysed the 5' RACE reads in MiXCR, keeping a single row per CDR3 protein. The profile shows some 900,000 distinct CDR3 sequences, around 12% of them singletons. This sample was also put to use in a study of yellow fever vaccine responses in identical twins.

The sample comprised PBMCs. Source of these receptors: a woman aged 18-29 years in good health.

This CDR3 is CASTVDGNTEAFF. The CDR3 DNA reads TGTGCCAGTACCGTAGATGGAAACACTGAAGCTTTCTTT. The gene calls are TRBV19 and TRBJ1-1; D is uncertain. CDR3 length: 13 amino acids. Germline assignment: CDR1 LNHDA and CDR2 SQIVND (reference sequence). V was clipped by 7 bases and J by 2 bases, with 11 bases between them.

The chain carries TRBV4-1 and TRBJ1-1, with D possibly being TRBD1 (5 bases). The V gene's germline CDR1 is MGHRA and CDR2 YSYEKL. V was trimmed by 0 bases and J by 2 bases, leaving 16 bases between them. This CDR3 has 17 residues. This CDR3 reads CASSQEPLGAGNTEAFF. CDR3 nucleotide sequence: TGCGCCAGCAGCCAAGAACCCCTTGGGGCGGGCAACACTGAAGCTTTCTTT.

The sample holds many counts of this clonotype. The V gene is TRBV20-1, the J gene TRBJ1-6, with 7 nucleotides matching TRBD1. With 4 bases clipped from V and 6 bases from J, the junction kept 3 bases outside the gene matches. CDR3 length: 13 residues. From germline, CDR1 is DFQATT and CDR2 SNEGSKA (reference sequence). CDR3 in amino acids: CSATGTVNSPLHF. CDR3 coding DNA: TGCAGTGCTACCGGGACAGTTAATTCACCCCTCCACTTT.

This clonotype appeared many times. The V and J genes are TRBV18 and TRBJ2-7; D not resolved. The CDR3 is 14 residues long. Looked up from germline, CDR1 is KGHSH and CDR2 is LQKENI. The V end lost 3 bases, the J end lost 0 bases, and 9 bases lay between the germline ends. The CDR3 sequence is CASSPDRSSYEQYV. DNA of the CDR3: TGTGCCAGCTCACCCGACCGGAGCTCCTACGAGCAGTACGTC.

This chain joins TRBV4-1 and TRBJ2-7; D remains ambiguous. The CDR3 runs to 14 residues. The germline CDR1 and CDR2 sequences are MGHRA and YSYEKL. With 2 bases removed from V and 2 bases from J, the gap between germline ends came to 10 bases. The CDR3 bases are TGCGCCAGCAGCCAAACTGAGGACCCCTACGAGCAGTACTTC. Its protein is CASSQTEDPYEQYF.

The rearrangement uses TRBV12-3 or TRBV12-4 and TRBJ1-6; D is ambiguous. The ends were cut back, 6 bases at V and 7 bases at J, with 13 bases in the middle. This CDR3 region has 14 residues. The CDR3 DNA sequence: TGTGCCAGCAGCTCCCACGGGGAAAATTCACCCCTCCACTTT. Residues: CASSSHGENSPLHF.

As to this clonotype: One end of the junction is discordant with germline, which a read error may explain. V is TRBV12-3 or TRBV12-4 and J is TRBJ2-2, with D possibly TRBD1 on 6 matching bases. This CDR3 has 15 amino acids. The CDR3 sequence: CASRPSDRITGEPFF. DNA for the CDR3: TGTGCCAGCAGACCCTCCGACAGGATCACCGGGGAGCCGTTTTTT.

The table lists this clonotype with many counts. V is TRBV13 and J is TRBJ1-1; unclear D gene. This CDR3 region has 13 residues. Germline V gene sequence: CDR1 PRHDT, CDR2 FYEKMQ (reference sequence). V was clipped by 5 bases and J by 1 base, with 8 bases between them. The CDR3 nucleotides read TGTGCCAGCAGCCCCGACAAGAACACTGAAGCTTTCTTT. Amino acid sequence: CASSPDKNTEAFF.

V is TRBV4-1 and J is TRBJ1-4; D gene unclear. This CDR3 has 14 residues. Trimming took off 4 bases at V and 5 bases at J, with 11 bases between the two ends. Germline values: CDR1 MGHRA, CDR2 YSYEKL. The CDR3 DNA is TGCGCCAGCAGCCTCACGGACCGCAATGAAAAACTGTTTTTT. It is translated as CASSLTDRNEKLFF.